What follows are 12 T cell receptor beta chains derived from one specimen sequenced in a study of cytomegalovirus exposure and HLA in healthy donors (dated 2017 in TCRdb). The library was produced with the immunoSEQ multiplex PCR assay. The multiplex PCR relied on a mix of 60 forward primers for TCR Vbeta segments and 13 reverse primers for TCR Jbeta segments. As stored in TCRdb, this immuneACCESS dataset retains in-frame rearrangements with V and J assigned. A fraction of the clones does not appear; measured against another copy, unresolved V genes explain less than half of the discrepancy, and the remainder lacks a known reason. This sample gives 110,000 or so clones in total; approximately 73% of them show up just once. Under 9.5% of the sample belongs to the ten largest clones. The sample taken for sequencing was PBMCs. The receptors originated from a man between 40 and 49 years old in good health and CMV-seronegative.

V and J are TRBV6-6 and TRBJ2-7, with 8 bases matching TRBD2. The germline gives CDR1 MNHNY, CDR2 SVGAGI (reference sequence). Trimming cost V 8 bases and J 4 bases; bases outside gene matches: 4. The CDR3 is 12 amino acids. CDR3 in amino acids: CASGAGGYEQYF. The CDR3 DNA sequence: TGTGCCAGCGGTGCGGGAGGTTACGAGCAGTACTTC.

This chain uses TRBV4-1 with TRBJ2-3; 8 nucleotides align to TRBD1. With V trimmed by 1 base and J by 4 bases, 10 bases remained unmatched. The V gene's germline CDR1 is MGHRA and CDR2 YSYEKL. The CDR3 has 17 amino acids. The chain's CDR3 is CASSQAGQVSNADTQYF. The CDR3 region has the DNA TGCGCCAGCAGCCAAGCGGGACAGGTCTCTAATGCAGATACGCAGTATTTT.

J is TRBJ2-1 and V is TRBV27; tentatively, D is TRBD2 (6 bases). Germline V CDR1 and CDR2: MNHEY, SMNVEV (reference sequence). The CDR3 spans 15 residues. Deletions cut 4 bases from V and 3 bases from J, with 13 bases between. CDR3 in DNA: TGTGCCAGCAGTTCTACGGGGGATTTCTACAATGAGCAGTTCTTC. Amino acids: CASSSTGDFYNEQFF.

This clone was recorded only once. The J gene is TRBJ2-1, the V gene TRBV4-3; a possible D gene is TRBD1 (5 bases). Germline values: CDR1 LGHNA, CDR2 YSLEER. CDR3 length: 17 residues. Trimming shortened V by 0 bases and J by 6 bases, and 18 bases separated the two germline ends. The CDR3 here is CASSQDEKGRDPNEQFF. The CDR3 DNA sequence: TGCGCCAGCAGCCAAGATGAGAAGGGGCGCGATCCCAATGAGCAGTTCTTC.

The chain uses TRBV13 and TRBJ1-1; D ambiguous. The CDR3 runs to 14 residues. Deletions cut 2 bases from V and 1 base from J, with 8 bases between. Germline V CDR1 and CDR2: PRHDT, FYEKMQ (reference sequence). CDR3 sequence reads: CASSLLRENTEAFF. The CDR3 DNA reads as TGTGCCAGCAGCTTATTGCGGGAGAACACTGAAGCTTTCTTT.

This clone was seen once. The chain employs TRBV2 and TRBJ2-5, with 8 nucleotides matching TRBD2. With V trimmed by 4 bases and J by 4 bases, 11 bases remained unmatched. CDR1 is SNHLY, CDR2 FYNNEI, per germline. The CDR3 has 16 residues. The CDR3, as DNA: TGTGCCAGCAGTGGGGGGTCGGCGGGGGGCCCAGAGACCCAGTACTTC. Translating it yields CASSGGSAGGPETQYF. Drawing the rest from reference TRBV2 and TRBJ2-5, the complete variable domain is EPEVTQTPSHQVTQMGQEVILRCVPISNHLYFYWYRQILGQKVEFLVSFYNNEISEKSEIFDDQFSVERPDGSNFTLKIRSTKLEDSAMYFCASSGGSAGGPETQYFGPGTRLLVL.

This chain connects TRBV27 to TRBJ2-7; weak D call: TRBD1 (6 bases). The CDR3 runs 14 residues. Trimming took off 3 bases at V and 5 bases at J, with 14 bases between the two ends. Germline CDR1 is MNHEY and CDR2 is SMNVEV (reference sequence). The CDR3 here is CASSFVRGGDEQYF. The CDR3 DNA reads as TGTGCCAGCAGTTTTGTCAGGGGCGGCGACGAGCAGTACTTC.

V and J are TRBV30 and TRBJ1-2; 8 bases match TRBD1. Germline V gives CDR1 GTSNPN, CDR2 SVGIG (reference sequence). The CDR3 has 13 residues. V lost 0 bases to trimming and J lost 7 bases; unmatched junction nucleotides: 4. CDR3 sequence reads: CAWSVSGTGGYTF. CDR3 DNA: TGTGCCTGGAGTGTTTCCGGGACAGGTGGCTACACCTTC.

The J gene is TRBJ2-3, the V gene TRBV21-1; TRBD2 reflects the table's D call only, with no check against the DNA. TRBV21-1 is labeled a pseudogene. This CDR3 is 20 amino acids long. The CDR3 DNA reads as TGTGCCAGCAGCAAACCCCTCGACTGGGTGCTAGCGGGGATATCAGATACGCAGTATTTT. The encoded protein is CASSKPLDWVLAGISDTQYF.

The rearrangement joins TRBV9 to TRBJ1-1; the D is unclear. In germline, CDR1 is SGDLS, CDR2 YYNGEE. The CDR3 loop spans 15 amino acids. The V gene lost 0 bases and the J gene lost 2 bases, with 11 bases spanning the gap. CDR3 nucleotides: TGTGCCAGCAGCGTAGGGCCGGGGATAAACACTGAAGCTTTCTTT. Its translation: CASSVGPGINTEAFF. The whole variable domain, remainder taken from reference TRBV9 and TRBJ1-1, is DSGVTQTPKHLITATGQRVTLRCSPRSGDLSVYWYQQSLDQGLQFLIQYYNGEERAKGNILERFSAQQFPDLHSELNLSSLELGDSALYFCASSVGPGINTEAFFGQGTRLTVV.

This clone was detected once. The chain employs TRBV2 and TRBJ1-3; 7 nucleotides agree with TRBD1. With V trimmed by 6 bases and J by 3 bases, 2 bases remained unmatched. The CDR3 sequence is 13 residues long. CDR1 is SNHLY, CDR2 FYNNEI, per germline. The CDR3 DNA reads TGTGCCAGCAGCCAGGGGGGTGGAAACACCATATATTTT. This encodes CASSQGGGNTIYF.

The chain combines TRBV7-2 with TRBJ2-7, with unresolved D. The V gene's germline CDR1 is SGHTA and CDR2 FQGNSA. Trimming took 4 bases from V and 4 from J, leaving 8 bases between them. This CDR3 is built from 12 residues. The CDR3 sequence: CASSSVLYEQYF. CDR3 nucleotides: TGTGCCAGCAGCTCGGTTTTATACGAGCAGTACTTC.